This T cell receptor beta chain came from a study of OX40 agonist ivuxolimab in advanced cancers. Only in-frame clones appear in the TCRdb table, and some are missing; sequencing was by immunoSEQ multiplex PCR. The sample consists of approximately 63,000 clones, 79% of them appearing once. CDR3 size: 14 residues. Germline loops: CDR1 LGHNA, CDR2 YSLEER. V lost 2 bases and J lost 7; bases outside the gene matches: 4. The J gene is TRBJ2-2, the V gene TRBV4-3; 7 nucleotides align to TRBD1. Sequenced material: CD4+ or CD8+ T cells sorted from blood, taken in a trial of the OX40 agonist ivuxolimab. The receptor comes from an adult with an advanced solid tumor such as melanoma, head and neck, liver or kidney cancer. CDR3 sequence reads: CASSQMTGSGELFF. Written as DNA, the CDR3 is TGCGCCAGCAGCCAAATGACAGGGAGCGGGGAGCTGTTTTTT.